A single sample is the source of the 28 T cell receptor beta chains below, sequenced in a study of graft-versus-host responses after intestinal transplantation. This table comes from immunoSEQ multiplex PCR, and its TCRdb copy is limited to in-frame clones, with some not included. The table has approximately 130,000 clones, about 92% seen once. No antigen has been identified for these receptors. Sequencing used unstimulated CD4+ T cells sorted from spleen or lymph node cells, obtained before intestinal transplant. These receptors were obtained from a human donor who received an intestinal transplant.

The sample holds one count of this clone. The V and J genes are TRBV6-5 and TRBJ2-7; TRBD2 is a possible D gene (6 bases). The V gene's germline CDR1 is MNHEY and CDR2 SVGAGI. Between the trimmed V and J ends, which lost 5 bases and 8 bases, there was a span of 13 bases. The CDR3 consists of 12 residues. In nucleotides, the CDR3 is TGTGCCAGCAGTGAAGTGGGGGGAAAGCAGTACTTC. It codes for CASSEVGGKQYF.

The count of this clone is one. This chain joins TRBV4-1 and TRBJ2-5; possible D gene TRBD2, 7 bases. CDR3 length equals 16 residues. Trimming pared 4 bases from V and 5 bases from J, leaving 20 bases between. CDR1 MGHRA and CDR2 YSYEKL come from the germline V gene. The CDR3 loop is CASSLDRWGGGETQYF. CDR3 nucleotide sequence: TGCGCCAGCAGCCTCGACCGGTGGGGGGGCGGGGAGACCCAGTACTTC.

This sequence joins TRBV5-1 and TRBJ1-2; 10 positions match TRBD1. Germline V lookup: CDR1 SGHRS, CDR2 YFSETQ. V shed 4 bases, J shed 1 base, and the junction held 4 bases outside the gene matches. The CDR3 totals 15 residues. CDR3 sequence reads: CASSSGTGVNYGYTF. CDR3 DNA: TGCGCCAGCAGCAGCGGGACAGGGGTTAACTATGGCTACACCTTC.

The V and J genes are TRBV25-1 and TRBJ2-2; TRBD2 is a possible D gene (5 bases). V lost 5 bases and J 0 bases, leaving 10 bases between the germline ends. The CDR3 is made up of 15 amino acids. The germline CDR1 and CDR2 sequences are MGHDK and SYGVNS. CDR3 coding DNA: TGTGCCAGCAGTAGAGGGCCGACGAACACCGGGGAGCTGTTTTTT. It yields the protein CASSRGPTNTGELFF.

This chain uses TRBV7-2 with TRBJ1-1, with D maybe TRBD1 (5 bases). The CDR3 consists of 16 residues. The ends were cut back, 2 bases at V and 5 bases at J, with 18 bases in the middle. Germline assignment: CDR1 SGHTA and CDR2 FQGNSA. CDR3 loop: CASSLRGDTVGTEAFF. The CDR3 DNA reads TGTGCCAGCAGCTTAAGGGGAGACACGGTGGGGACTGAAGCTTTCTTT.

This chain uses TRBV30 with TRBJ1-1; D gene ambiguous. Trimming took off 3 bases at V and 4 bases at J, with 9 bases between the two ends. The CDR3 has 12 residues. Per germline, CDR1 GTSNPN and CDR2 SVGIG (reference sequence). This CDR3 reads CAWRRRSTEAFF. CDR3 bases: TGTGCCTGGAGGAGGAGGAGCACTGAAGCTTTCTTT.

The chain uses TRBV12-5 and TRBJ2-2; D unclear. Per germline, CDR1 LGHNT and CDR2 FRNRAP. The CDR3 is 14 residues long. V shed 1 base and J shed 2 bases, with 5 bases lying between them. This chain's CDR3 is CASGLGQNTGELFF. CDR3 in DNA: TGTGCTAGTGGTTTGGGACAAAACACCGGGGAGCTGTTTTTT.

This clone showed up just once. CDR3 sequence: CASSSLAGNYEQYF. CDR3 sequence (DNA): TGCGCCAGCAGCTCACTAGCGGGAAACTACGAGCAGTACTTC. The V gene is TRBV5-1, the J gene TRBJ2-7, with 10 bases that match TRBD2. J gave up 3 bases and V 3 bases, and 3 bases lay outside the gene matches. The germline CDR1 and CDR2 sequences are SGHRS and YFSETQ. The CDR3 is made up of 14 amino acids.

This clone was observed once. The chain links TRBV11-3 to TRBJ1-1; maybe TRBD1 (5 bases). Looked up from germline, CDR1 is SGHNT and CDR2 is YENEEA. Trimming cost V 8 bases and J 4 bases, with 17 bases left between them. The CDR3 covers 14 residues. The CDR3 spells CASSMGPTSTEAFF. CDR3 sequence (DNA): TGTGCCAGCTCTATGGGGCCGACTTCCACTGAAGCTTTCTTT.

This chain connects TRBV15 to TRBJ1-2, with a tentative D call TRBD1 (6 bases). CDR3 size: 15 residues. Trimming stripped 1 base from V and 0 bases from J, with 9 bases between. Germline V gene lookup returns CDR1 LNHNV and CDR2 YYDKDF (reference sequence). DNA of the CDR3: TGTGCCACCAGCAGAGGGACAGTAGCTAACTATGGCTACACCTTC. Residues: CATSRGTVANYGYTF.

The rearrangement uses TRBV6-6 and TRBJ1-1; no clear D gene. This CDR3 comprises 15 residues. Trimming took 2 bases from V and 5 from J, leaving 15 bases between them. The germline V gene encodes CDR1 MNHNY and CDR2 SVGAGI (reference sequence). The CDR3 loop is CASSYASSGRTEAFF. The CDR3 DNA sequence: TGTGCCAGCAGTTACGCGTCCTCTGGTAGGACTGAAGCTTTCTTT.

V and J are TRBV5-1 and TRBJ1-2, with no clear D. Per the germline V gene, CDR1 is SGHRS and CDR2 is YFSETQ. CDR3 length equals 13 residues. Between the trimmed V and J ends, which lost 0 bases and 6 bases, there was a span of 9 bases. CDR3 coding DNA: TGCGCCAGCAGCTTGGCGACATCGGATGGCTACACCTTC. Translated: CASSLATSDGYTF.

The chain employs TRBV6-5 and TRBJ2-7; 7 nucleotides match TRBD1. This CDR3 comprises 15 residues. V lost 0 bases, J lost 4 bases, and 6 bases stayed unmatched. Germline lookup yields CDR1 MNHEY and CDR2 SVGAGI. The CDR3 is CASSYSGDRGYEQYF. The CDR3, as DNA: TGTGCCAGCAGTTACTCAGGGGACAGAGGATACGAGCAGTACTTC.

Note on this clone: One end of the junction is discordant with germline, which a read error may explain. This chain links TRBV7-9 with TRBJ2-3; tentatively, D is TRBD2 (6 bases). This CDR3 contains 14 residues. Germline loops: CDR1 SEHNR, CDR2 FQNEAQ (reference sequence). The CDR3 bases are TGTGCCAGCCGCTTGGGGAGAAGCGGGGATACGCAGTATTTT. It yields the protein CASRLGRSGDTQYF.

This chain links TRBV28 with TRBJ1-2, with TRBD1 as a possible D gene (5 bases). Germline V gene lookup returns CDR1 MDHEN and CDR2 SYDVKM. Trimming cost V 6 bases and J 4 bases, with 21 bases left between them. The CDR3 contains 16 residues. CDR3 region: CASRPELRVFTYGYTF. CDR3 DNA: TGTGCCAGCAGACCGGAGCTCAGGGTGTTTACCTATGGCTACACCTTC.

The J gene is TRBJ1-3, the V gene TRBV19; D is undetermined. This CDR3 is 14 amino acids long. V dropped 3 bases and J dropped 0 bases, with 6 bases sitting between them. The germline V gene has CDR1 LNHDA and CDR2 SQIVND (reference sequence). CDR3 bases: TGTGCCAGTAGTATTACCTTCTCTGGAAACACCATATATTTT. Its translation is CASSITFSGNTIYF.

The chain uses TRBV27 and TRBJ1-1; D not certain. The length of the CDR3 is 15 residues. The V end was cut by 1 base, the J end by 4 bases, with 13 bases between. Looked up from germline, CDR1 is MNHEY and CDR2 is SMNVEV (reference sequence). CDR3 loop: CASSLFVSGITEAFF. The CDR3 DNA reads TGTGCCAGCAGTTTATTTGTTTCAGGAATCACTGAAGCTTTCTTT.

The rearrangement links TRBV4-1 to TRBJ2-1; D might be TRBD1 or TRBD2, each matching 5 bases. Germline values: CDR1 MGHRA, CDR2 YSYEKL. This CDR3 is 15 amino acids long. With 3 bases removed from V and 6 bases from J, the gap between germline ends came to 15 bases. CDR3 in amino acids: CASSHNEGRLNEQFF. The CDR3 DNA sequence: TGCGCCAGCAGCCATAACGAGGGGAGACTCAATGAGCAGTTCTTC.

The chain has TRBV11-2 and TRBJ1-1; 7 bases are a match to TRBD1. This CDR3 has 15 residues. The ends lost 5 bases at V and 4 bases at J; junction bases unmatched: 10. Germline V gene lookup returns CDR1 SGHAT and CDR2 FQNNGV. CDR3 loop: CASSRPRQGFTEAFF. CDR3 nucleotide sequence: TGTGCCAGCAGCCGACCTCGACAGGGTTTCACTGAAGCTTTCTTT.

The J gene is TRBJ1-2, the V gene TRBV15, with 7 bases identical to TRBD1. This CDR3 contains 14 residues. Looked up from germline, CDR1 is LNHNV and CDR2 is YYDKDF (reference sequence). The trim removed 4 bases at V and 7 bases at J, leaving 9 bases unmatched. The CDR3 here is CATSIGQADSGYTF. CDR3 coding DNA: TGTGCCACCAGCATCGGACAGGCGGATAGTGGCTACACCTTC.

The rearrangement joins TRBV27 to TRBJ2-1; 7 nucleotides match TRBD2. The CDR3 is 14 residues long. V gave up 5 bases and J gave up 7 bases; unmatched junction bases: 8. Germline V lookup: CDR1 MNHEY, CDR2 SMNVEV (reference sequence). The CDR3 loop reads CASSPRTSLNEQFF. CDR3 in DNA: TGTGCCAGCAGTCCACGGACTAGTCTAAATGAGCAGTTCTTC.

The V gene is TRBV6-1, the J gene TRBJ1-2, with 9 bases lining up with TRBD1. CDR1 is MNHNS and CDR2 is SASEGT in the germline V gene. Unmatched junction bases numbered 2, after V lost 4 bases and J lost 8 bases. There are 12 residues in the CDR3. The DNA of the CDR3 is TGTGCCAGCAGTGTAGACAGGGGGGGCTACACCTTC. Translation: CASSVDRGGYTF.

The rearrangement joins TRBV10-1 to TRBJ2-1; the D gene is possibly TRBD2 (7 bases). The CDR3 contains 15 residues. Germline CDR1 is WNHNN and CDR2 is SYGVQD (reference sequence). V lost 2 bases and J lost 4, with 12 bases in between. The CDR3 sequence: CASSEGGGRYNEQFF. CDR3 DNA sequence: TGCGCCAGCAGTGAGGGGGGGGGCAGGTACAATGAGCAGTTCTTC.

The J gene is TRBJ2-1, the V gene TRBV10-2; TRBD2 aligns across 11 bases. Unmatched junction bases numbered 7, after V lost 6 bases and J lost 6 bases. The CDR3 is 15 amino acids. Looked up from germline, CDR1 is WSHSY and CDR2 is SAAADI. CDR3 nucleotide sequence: TGCGCCAGCAGGTATCCCGGGACTAGCGGCAATGAGCAGTTCTTC. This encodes CASRYPGTSGNEQFF.

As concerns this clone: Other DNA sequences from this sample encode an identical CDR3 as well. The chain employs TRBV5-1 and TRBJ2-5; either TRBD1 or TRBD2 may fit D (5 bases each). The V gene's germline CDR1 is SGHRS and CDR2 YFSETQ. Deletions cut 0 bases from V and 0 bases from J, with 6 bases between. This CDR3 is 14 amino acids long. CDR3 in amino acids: CASSLGGYQETQYF. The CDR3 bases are TGCGCCAGCAGCTTGGGGGGGTACCAAGAGACCCAGTACTTC. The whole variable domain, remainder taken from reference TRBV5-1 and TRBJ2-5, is KAGVTQTPRYLIKTRGQQVTLSCSPISGHRSVSWYQQTPGQGLQFLFEYFSETQRNKGNFPGRFSGRQFSNSRSEMNVSTLELGDSALYLCASSLGGYQETQYFGPGTRLLVL.

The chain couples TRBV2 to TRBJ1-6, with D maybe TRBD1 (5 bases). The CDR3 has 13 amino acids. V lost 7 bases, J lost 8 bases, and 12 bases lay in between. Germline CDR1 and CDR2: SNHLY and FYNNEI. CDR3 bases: TGTGCCAGCACCCGAGGGGCGGATTCACCCCTCCACTTT. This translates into CASTRGADSPLHF.

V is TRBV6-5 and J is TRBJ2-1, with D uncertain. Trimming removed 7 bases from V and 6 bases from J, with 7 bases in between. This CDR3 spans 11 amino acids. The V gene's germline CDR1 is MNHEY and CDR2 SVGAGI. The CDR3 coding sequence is TGTGCCAGCACGAGGTTCAATGAGCAGTTCTTC. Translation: CASTRFNEQFF.

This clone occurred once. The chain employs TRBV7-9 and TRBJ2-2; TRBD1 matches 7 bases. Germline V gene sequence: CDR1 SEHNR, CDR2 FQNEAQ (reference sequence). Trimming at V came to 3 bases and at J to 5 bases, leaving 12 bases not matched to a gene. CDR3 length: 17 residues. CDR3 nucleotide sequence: TGTGCCAGCAGCTTTGTATTCCGGACAGGTGGGACCGGGGAGCTGTTTTTT. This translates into CASSFVFRTGGTGELFF.